These 26 T cell receptor beta chains share one sample of origin, sequenced in a study of T-cell reconstitution after alpha-beta-depleted transplantation in children. Unique molecular identifiers tagged the TCRbeta library. MiXCR, run by TCRdb on the PCR reads, gives a single entry per CDR3 protein. The table lists 500,000 or so distinct CDR3 sequences, around a third of them singletons. This specimen consisted of PBMCs from the stem cell graft donor, obtained from the stem cell graft. These receptors were collected from a human donor who donated a stem cell graft to a child with aplastic anemia.

This clonotype has only a few counts. The chain uses TRBV7-6 and TRBJ2-7, with 7 nucleotides matching TRBD2. This CDR3 is built from 15 residues. Trimming took 1 base from V and 5 from J; bases not matched to a gene: 8. CDR1 is SGHVS, CDR2 FNYEAQ, per germline. The CDR3 region has the DNA TGTGCCAGCAGCTTAGAGCGCGGGAGAGCTAACGAGCAGTACTTC. It specifies CASSLERGRANEQYF.

V gene TRBV4-3 combines with J gene TRBJ2-5; 7 nucleotides agree with TRBD2. The CDR3 is made up of 17 amino acids. Germline trimming cut 0 bases from V and 5 bases from J; bases unmatched to any gene: 12. Germline V gene sequence: CDR1 LGHNA, CDR2 YSLEER. In nucleotides, the CDR3 is TGCGCCAGCAGCCAAGATCTAACTAGCGTTGGTCCGGAGACCCAGTACTTC. This sequence encodes CASSQDLTSVGPETQYF.

This clonotype was counted a few times. This chain joins TRBV5-1 and TRBJ2-1; D possibly matches TRBD1 or TRBD2 (6 bases each). V lost 4 bases and J lost 6, with 14 bases in between. The CDR3 sequence is 14 residues long. CDR1 is SGHRS and CDR2 is YFSETQ in the germline V gene. CDR3 bases: TGCGCCAGCAGCCAAAGGGGGGAGATCAATGAGCAGTTCTTC. Encoded protein: CASSQRGEINEQFF.

The rearrangement uses TRBV12-3 or TRBV12-4 and TRBJ2-7; the D is unclear. The CDR3 is 13 residues long. V gave up 2 bases and J gave up 2 bases, with 7 bases separating them. The CDR3 bases are TGTGCCAGCAGTTTAAGTGGGACCTACGAGCAGTACGTC. Encoded protein: CASSLSGTYEQYV.

This clonotype was counted at least ten times. The rearrangement links TRBV28 to TRBJ1-1, with a tentative D call TRBD1 (5 bases). Trimming took 6 bases from V and 10 from J, leaving 12 bases between them. This CDR3 spans 11 amino acids. In germline, CDR1 is MDHEN, CDR2 SYDVKM. CDR3 nucleotides: TGTGCCAGCAGAGCCTTGGGGGTAGCTTTCTTT. Amino acids: CASRALGVAFF.

The chain carries TRBV5-1 and TRBJ1-4; D unclear. This CDR3 comprises 14 residues. Trimming left V 1 base short and J 8 bases short, with 12 bases between. The V gene's germline CDR1 is SGHRS and CDR2 YFSETQ. DNA for the CDR3: TGCGCCAGCAGCTTGAACAGCGGTTCGGAAAAACTGTTTTTT. It specifies CASSLNSGSEKLFF. The entire variable domain, with the rest obtained from reference TRBV5-1 and TRBJ1-4, is as follows: KAGVTQTPRYLIKTRGQQVTLSCSPISGHRSVSWYQQTPGQGLQFLFEYFSETQRNKGNFPGRFSGRQFSNSRSEMNVSTLELGDSALYLCASSLNSGSEKLFFGSGTQLSVL.

V is TRBV7-2 and J is TRBJ1-5; D gene unclear. Germline values: CDR1 SGHTA, CDR2 FQGNSA. With 4 bases removed from V and 0 bases from J, the gap between germline ends came to 10 bases. This CDR3 contains 15 residues. The CDR3 region is CASSYGVRSNQPQHF. CDR3 nucleotide sequence: TGTGCCAGCAGCTACGGAGTTCGTAGCAATCAGCCCCAGCATTTT.

The sample holds a few counts of this clonotype. The chain employs TRBV7-2 and TRBJ1-5, with 7 bases that match TRBD1. J was trimmed by 3 bases and V by 5 bases; bases with no gene match: 7. CDR3 length: 15 residues. CDR1 and CDR2 from the germline V gene are SGHTA and FQGNSA. In DNA form, the CDR3 reads TGTGCCAGCAGCCCCATGACAGGGATCAATCAGCCCCAGCATTTT. Translation: CASSPMTGINQPQHF.

This chain uses TRBV6-2 or TRBV6-3 with TRBJ1-2; no firm D call. CDR1 MNHEY and CDR2 SVGEGT come from the germline V gene. V lost 6 bases and J lost 8, with 13 bases in between. This CDR3 has 12 residues. CDR3 sequence reads: CASSSTRRGYTF. As DNA, the CDR3 is TGTGCCAGCAGCTCCACCCGACGGGGCTACACCTTC.

The chain is built from TRBV11-2 and TRBJ2-3; 8 nucleotides line up with TRBD2. The V segment lost 9 bases and the J segment 6 bases; nucleotides outside the gene matches: 17. The CDR3 contains 16 residues. The V gene's germline CDR1 is SGHAT and CDR2 FQNNGV. In nucleotides, the CDR3 is TGTGCCAGAATCACCTATAGCGGGGCAGCGTTGGATACGCAGTATTTT. Protein product: CARITYSGAALDTQYF.

The chain joins TRBV7-9 to TRBJ2-7, with D possibly matching TRBD2 (5 bases). The CDR3 extends over 15 amino acids. Deletions cut 4 bases from V and 2 bases from J, with 15 bases between. CDR1 SEHNR and CDR2 FQNEAQ come from the germline V gene (reference sequence). The CDR3 reads CASSSLAGQTYEQYV. For the CDR3, the DNA is TGTGCCAGCAGCTCCCTGGCGGGCCAAACCTACGAGCAGTACGTC.

This clonotype appeared many times. This sequence joins TRBV6-5 and TRBJ2-3, with D possibly matching TRBD1 (6 bases). Trimming pared 4 bases from V and 0 bases from J, leaving 8 bases between. The CDR3 consists of 14 residues. Per germline, CDR1 MNHEY and CDR2 SVGAGI. The chain's CDR3 is CASSFQGSTDTQYF. The CDR3 nucleotides are TGTGCCAGCAGTTTCCAGGGGAGCACAGATACGCAGTATTTT.

This chain joins TRBV12-3 or TRBV12-4 and TRBJ2-1, with 7 positions matching TRBD2. The CDR3 is 16 residues long. Germline trimming cut 5 bases from V and 2 bases from J; bases unmatched to any gene: 9. DNA for the CDR3: TGTGCCAGCAGTCAAGGGGCGGGAGCTGCCTACAATGAGCAGTTCTTC. Translation: CASSQGAGAAYNEQFF.

This sequence joins TRBV29-1 and TRBJ2-2; 10 bases match TRBD2. J lost 2 bases, V lost 8 bases, and 5 bases had no gene match. The CDR3 runs 14 residues. Germline V lookup: CDR1 SQVTM, CDR2 ANQGSEA. The CDR3 is CSFRTSGNTGELFF. Here the CDR3 DNA reads TGCAGCTTCCGGACTAGCGGAAACACCGGGGAGCTGTTTTTT.

The chain employs TRBV29-1 and TRBJ2-1; no reliable D call. In germline, CDR1 is SQVTM, CDR2 ANQGSEA. The V gene lost 7 bases and the J gene lost 3 bases, with 7 bases spanning the gap. The CDR3 spans 11 residues. CDR3 sequence reads: CSAAIYNEQFF. The CDR3 region has the DNA TGCAGCGCCGCGATCTACAATGAGCAGTTCTTC.

The V and J genes are TRBV18 and TRBJ1-1, with TRBD1 as a possible D gene (6 bases). From germline, CDR1 is KGHSH and CDR2 LQKENI. CDR3 length equals 15 residues. Trimming took off 3 bases at V and 1 base at J, with 12 bases between the two ends. The CDR3 nucleotides are TGTGCCAGCTCACCCTTCGAGACAGGGAACACTGAAGCTTTCTTT. Amino acid sequence: CASSPFETGNTEAFF. Variable domain in full (rest from reference TRBV18 and TRBJ1-1): NAGVMQNPRHLVRRRGQEARLRCSPMKGHSHVYWYRQLPEEGLKFMVYLQKENIIDESGMPKERFSAEFPKEGPSILRIQQVVRGDSAAYFCASSPFETGNTEAFFGQGTRLTVV.

The chain combines TRBV6-2 or TRBV6-3 with TRBJ2-2, with D possibly being TRBD1 (5 bases). The V and J ends lost 4 bases and 1 base respectively, with 13 bases between them. This CDR3 spans 16 amino acids. CDR1 and CDR2 from the germline V gene are MNHEY and SVGEGT. In nucleotides, the CDR3 is TGTGCCAGCAGTTCCCCCCTAGGGGAGAACACCGGGGAGCTGTTTTTT. Residues: CASSSPLGENTGELFF.

This clonotype was seen a handful of times. V usage is TRBV7-7 and J usage is TRBJ2-3, with D maybe TRBD2 (6 bases). This CDR3 region has 15 residues. Germline CDR1 is SSHAT and CDR2 is FNYEAQ (reference sequence). Trimming took 5 bases from V and 2 from J, leaving 14 bases between them. The DNA of the CDR3 is TGTGCCAGCAGCCCAGGACTAACATCCACAGATACGCAGTATTTT. Translated: CASSPGLTSTDTQYF. The entire variable domain, with the rest obtained from reference TRBV7-7 and TRBJ2-3, is as follows: GAGVSQSPRYKVTKRGQDVTLRCDPISSHATLYWYQQALGQGPEFLTYFNYEAQPDKSGLPSDRFSAERPEGSISTLTIQRTEQRDSAMYRCASSPGLTSTDTQYFGPGTRLTVL.

The chain uses TRBV12-3 or TRBV12-4 and TRBJ2-1; 11 nucleotides match TRBD1. V lost 6 bases and J lost 11; bases outside the gene matches: 12. The CDR3 loop spans 15 amino acids. The CDR3 loop reads CASSPPGTGGHKQFF. The CDR3 DNA reads TGTGCCAGCAGCCCACCGGGGACAGGGGGGCATAAGCAGTTCTTC.

This clonotype occurred a few times. The chain links TRBV6-5 to TRBJ1-2; no firm D call. The V end was cut by 7 bases, the J end by 3 bases, with 15 bases between. The CDR3 contains 14 residues. The V gene's germline CDR1 is MNHEY and CDR2 SVGAGI. The CDR3 loop reads CASIFGENYYGYTF. The CDR3, as DNA: TGTGCCAGCATATTTGGGGAAAACTACTATGGCTACACCTTC.

The rearrangement joins TRBV6-2 or TRBV6-3 to TRBJ1-2; D is unclear. The CDR3 length is 13 residues. V was trimmed by 6 bases and J by 6 bases, leaving 14 bases between them. CDR1 is MNHEY, CDR2 SVGEGT, per germline. The CDR3 sequence is CASRYESWDGYTF. For the CDR3, the DNA is TGTGCCAGCAGGTACGAGTCGTGGGATGGCTACACCTTC.

This clonotype was seen a few times. The chain carries TRBV20-1 and TRBJ1-6; D not certain. The CDR3 has 12 amino acids. Germline CDR1 reads DFQATT; CDR2 reads SNEGSKA (reference sequence). The V and J ends lost 2 bases and 12 bases respectively, with 11 bases between them. DNA of the CDR3: TGCAGTGCTAGAACCGAGAGAGGACCCCTCCACTTT. Translating gives CSARTERGPLHF.

The CDR3 protein is CSVAGLTEAFF. CDR3 sequence (DNA): TGCAGCGTGGCAGGGCTTACTGAAGCTTTCTTT. The V and J genes are TRBV29-1 and TRBJ1-1; tentatively, D is TRBD1 (5 bases). Per germline, CDR1 SQVTM and CDR2 ANQGSEA. The CDR3 covers 11 residues. Trimming removed 6 bases from V and 5 bases from J, with 10 bases in between.

The chain joins TRBV11-2 to TRBJ2-7, with D possibly TRBD2 on 5 matching bases. The CDR3 sequence is 15 residues long. V gave up 4 bases and J gave up 5 bases, with 18 bases separating them. CDR1 is SGHAT, CDR2 FQNNGV, per germline. CDR3 sequence reads: CASSSTLVGSHEQYV. CDR3 nucleotides: TGTGCCAGCAGCTCAACACTGGTGGGGAGTCACGAGCAGTACGTC.

A few counts support this clonotype. V gene TRBV12-3 or TRBV12-4 combines with J gene TRBJ1-6, with 9 bases matching TRBD1. The CDR3 is 17 amino acids. Losses at the gene ends were 6 bases for V and 2 bases for J; bases not matched to a gene: 8. The CDR3 region is CASSHRDRDTYNSPLHF. DNA of the CDR3: TGTGCCAGCAGCCACCGGGACAGGGATACCTATAATTCACCCCTCCACTTT.

The chain combines TRBV7-2 with TRBJ2-3; 9 nucleotides align to TRBD2. Per the germline V gene, CDR1 is SGHTA and CDR2 is FQGNSA. The junction had 6 bases not matched to a gene; V was cut back by 1 base and J by 4 bases. The CDR3 has 16 amino acids. The CDR3 sequence is CASSLGAGGPSDTQYF. In DNA form, the CDR3 reads TGTGCCAGCAGCTTAGGCGCGGGAGGGCCCTCAGATACGCAGTATTTT. Full variable domain (remainder filled in from reference TRBV7-2 and TRBJ2-3): GAGVSQSPSNKVTEKGKDVELRCDPISGHTALYWYRQSLGQGLEFLIYFQGNSAPDKSGLPSDRFSAERTGGSVSTLTIQRTQQEDSAVYLCASSLGAGGPSDTQYFGPGTRLTVL.